Presented here are 2 T cell receptor beta chains from one specimen sequenced in a study of molecular identifiers for immune sequencing clone quantification. TCRdb redid the calling of the PCR reads with MiXCR, one entry per CDR3 protein. The repertoire consists of 85,000 to 130,000 distinct CDR3 sequences, with 36% occurring once and the leading ten covering around 3.8%. The sequencing sample was made of naive CD8+ T cells from blood, with Jurkat cell RNA spiked in. Indicated subset: FACS-sorted CD8+CD4-CCR7+CD45RA+ naive T cells. Every receptor here comes from a human donor in good health. Some libraries in this study had Jurkat cell RNA spiked in.

This clonotype was seen ten or more times. J is TRBJ2-3 and V is TRBV7-8; D remains ambiguous. Germline CDR1 and CDR2: SGHVS and FQNEAQ. The V end was cut by 7 bases, the J end by 5 bases, with 4 bases between. The CDR3 consists of 10 residues. The CDR3 bases are TGTGCCAGCATGAGAGATACGCAGTATTTT. Its protein is CASMRDTQYF.

This clonotype was seen a few times. J is TRBJ1-5 and V is TRBV28, with 7 bases aligning to TRBD1. The CDR3 is 14 residues long. Germline values: CDR1 MDHEN, CDR2 SYDVKM. The J segment lost 4 bases and the V segment lost 6 bases, leaving 6 bases of the junction unmatched. CDR3 nucleotides: TGTGCCAGCAGCTCGACAGGGAGGAATCAGCCCCAGCATTTT. Encoded protein: CASSSTGRNQPQHF.